This T cell receptor beta chain was sequenced in a study of CD8 T cells in ankylosing spondylitis. As the method for making TCR beta libraries, quantitative 5'-RACE with molecular barcodes was used. TCRdb processed the 5' RACE reads anew with MiXCR; each CDR3 protein has one entry. The top ten hold less than 0.65% of the sample, which has about 800,000 distinct CDR3 sequences, 10% to 15% seen once. The germline gives CDR1 SGHDT, CDR2 YYEEEE. V was cut by 0 bases and J by 11 bases, with 10 bases left in between. The CDR3 is 12 residues long. With respect to this clonotype: Its antigen is still unknown.

The study, taken as a whole, reports: Some of these motif variants have turned up before, in reports on reactive arthritis synovial fluid and blood. CD8+ cells made up the disease-linked clones, which were relatively rare in peripheral blood. The authors reported significant enrichment of disease-linked clones in matched ankylosing spondylitis synovial fluid. Blood from ankylosing spondylitis patients appeared to carry a characteristic roughly eight-variant TCR beta motif.

The sequenced sample was blood, either unsorted or a sorted T cell fraction (not recorded which). The chain employs TRBV5-6 and TRBJ2-3; D unresolved. The sequence came from a male donor with ankylosing spondylitis. As DNA, the CDR3 is TGTGCCAGCAGCTTGGGGGTTCGTGTGCAGTATTTT. Translating gives CASSLGVRVQYF.